The 14 T cell receptor beta chains below all came from one sample that was sequenced in a study of beta chain features in type 1 diabetes. Every isolated RNA sample was fully reverse transcribed, so sequencing captured expressed TCRB transcripts. Some clones are missing from TCRdb's copy, which holds only in-frame ones; the method was immunoSEQ multiplex PCR. The profile covers around 99,000 clones, with approximately 37% appearing a single time and about 0.07% taken by the ten largest. The sample taken for sequencing was stem cell memory CD4+ T cells from blood. These receptors came from a woman under 30 in good health.

This clone was found a few times. The V and J genes are TRBV6-1 and TRBJ2-7; 8 positions agree with TRBD2. This CDR3 has 13 residues. V dropped 6 bases and J dropped 0; count of bases not matched to a gene: 1. Germline loops: CDR1 MNHNS, CDR2 SASEGT. In DNA, the CDR3 is TGTGCCAGCAGGGGGACTAGCTCCTACGAGCAGTACTTC. Translated, it gives CASRGTSSYEQYF.

The chain uses TRBV5-4 and TRBJ2-1, with a possible D match to TRBD2 (5 bases). This CDR3 is 11 amino acids long. Trimming left V 1 base short and J 10 bases short, with 6 bases between. Germline-derived CDR1 and CDR2 are SGHNT and YYREEE (reference sequence). The chain's CDR3 is CASSLTREQFF. The CDR3 DNA is TGTGCCAGCAGCTTGACTAGGGAGCAGTTCTTC.

V usage is TRBV5-1 and J usage is TRBJ2-4; 8 nucleotides agree with TRBD1. Trimming took 5 bases from V and 9 from J; bases not matched to a gene: 16. The CDR3 loop spans 16 amino acids. CDR1 and CDR2 (germline): SGHRS, YFSETQ. Here the CDR3 DNA reads TGCGCCAGCAGTTTCTTCACGGGGACAGGATTAGGCATTCAGTACTTC. It is translated as CASSFFTGTGLGIQYF.

This clone was observed a few times. This chain links TRBV27 with TRBJ2-7; 10 bases map to TRBD1. CDR1 is MNHEY and CDR2 is SMNVEV in the germline V gene (reference sequence). The V segment lost 2 bases and the J segment 3 bases; nucleotides outside the gene matches: 4. The CDR3 is made up of 15 amino acids. The CDR3 DNA reads as TGTGCCAGCAGTTTAGGGGACAGGGGTATCTACGAGCAGTACTTC. This gives the protein CASSLGDRGIYEQYF.

In this sample, this clone turned up a few times. The chain is built from TRBV6-1 and TRBJ2-7; possibly TRBD1 for D (6 bases). The V end was cut by 3 bases, the J end by 2 bases, with 14 bases between. CDR3 size: 15 residues. Germline CDR1 MNHNS, CDR2 SASEGT. The CDR3 loop is CASSDVAGVTYEQYF. The CDR3 DNA reads as TGTGCCAGCAGTGATGTAGCAGGGGTGACCTACGAGCAGTACTTC.

The rearrangement uses TRBV11-2 and TRBJ1-3, with D hard to call. The length of the CDR3 is 14 residues. The ends were cut back, 6 bases at V and 4 bases at J, with 13 bases in the middle. Germline V CDR1 and CDR2: SGHAT, FQNNGV. CDR3 residues: CASRTAAYGNTIYF. For the CDR3, the DNA is TGTGCCAGCAGGACCGCGGCGTACGGAAACACCATATATTTT. Based on the CDR3 plus reference TRBV11-2 and TRBJ1-3, the full variable domain is EAGVAQSPRYKIIEKRQSVAFWCNPISGHATLYWYQQILGQGPKLLIQFQNNGVVDDSQLPKDRFSAERLKGVDSTLKIQPAKLEDSAVYLCASRTAAYGNTIYFGEGSWLTVV.

A few counts support this clone. The chain couples TRBV30 to TRBJ2-7; possibly TRBD2 for D (5 bases). The CDR3 covers 14 residues. CDR1 and CDR2 (germline): GTSNPN, SVGIG (reference sequence). Trimming removed 0 bases from V and 4 bases from J, with 13 bases in between. DNA of the CDR3: TGTGCCTGGAGTGTATTTCTGAGGGCGTACGAGCAGTACTTC. Translated: CAWSVFLRAYEQYF.

In this sample, this clone turned up a few times. The chain employs TRBV4-2 and TRBJ2-7; D gene unclear. Deletions cut 2 bases from V and 3 bases from J, with 14 bases between. Germline V CDR1 and CDR2: LGHNA, YNFKEQ. The CDR3 is 15 residues long. The CDR3 sequence: CASSQYGPIRYEQYF. The CDR3 nucleotides are TGTGCCAGCAGCCAATATGGGCCGATACGCTACGAGCAGTACTTC.

This clone showed up just a few times. V gene TRBV13 combines with J gene TRBJ1-1; 7 nucleotides line up with TRBD1. V lost 5 bases and J lost 5; bases outside the gene matches: 11. There are 15 residues in the CDR3. The germline V gene encodes CDR1 PRHDT and CDR2 FYEKMQ (reference sequence). The CDR3 region is CASSPSDRLGTEAFF. CDR3 coding DNA: TGTGCCAGCAGCCCATCGGACAGGCTGGGTACTGAAGCTTTCTTT.

The genes are TRBV5-1 and TRBJ2-2; possible D gene TRBD2, 6 bases. The CDR3 is 16 residues long. V lost 0 bases, J lost 4 bases, and 13 bases lay in between. Germline V gives CDR1 SGHRS, CDR2 YFSETQ. The CDR3 loop is CASSLEPAGITGELFF. The CDR3 region has the DNA TGCGCCAGCAGCTTGGAGCCAGCGGGCATCACCGGGGAGCTGTTTTTT.

This clone came up a few times. This rearrangement joins TRBV30 to TRBJ2-1; D unclear. Germline values: CDR1 GTSNPN, CDR2 SVGIG (reference sequence). This CDR3 contains 11 residues. As DNA, the CDR3 is TGTGAGATACGGGTGAACAATGAGCAGTTCTTC. Amino acid sequence: CEIRVNNEQFF.

This clone was counted a few times. V and J are TRBV7-6 and TRBJ2-5; D is uncertain. Trimming took 5 bases from V and 4 from J, leaving 5 bases between them. This CDR3 has 11 amino acids. CDR1 is SGHVS, CDR2 FNYEAQ, per germline. The CDR3 reads CASSQVETQYF. In DNA form, the CDR3 reads TGTGCCAGCAGCCAGGTAGAGACCCAGTACTTC.

The chain is built from TRBV5-1 and TRBJ1-2; TRBD1 matches at 8 bases. CDR1 and CDR2 (germline): SGHRS, YFSETQ. CDR3 length: 15 amino acids. Trimming removed 4 bases from V and 2 bases from J; junction bases left unmatched: 7. CDR3: CASSPLTGANYGYTF. The CDR3 nucleotides are TGCGCCAGCAGCCCTCTGACAGGGGCGAACTATGGCTACACCTTC. Full variable domain (missing parts from reference TRBV5-1 and TRBJ1-2): KAGVTQTPRYLIKTRGQQVTLSCSPISGHRSVSWYQQTPGQGLQFLFEYFSETQRNKGNFPGRFSGRQFSNSRSEMNVSTLELGDSALYLCASSPLTGANYGYTFGSGTRLTVV.

The chain couples TRBV5-4 to TRBJ2-3; 10 bases line up with TRBD2. This CDR3 comprises 17 residues. The germline V gene encodes CDR1 SGHNT and CDR2 YYREEE (reference sequence). V gave up 0 bases and J gave up 3 bases; unmatched junction bases: 7. CDR3 amino acids: CASSLALLAGATDTQYF. CDR3 coding DNA: TGTGCCAGCAGCTTGGCCCTCCTAGCGGGAGCTACAGATACGCAGTATTTT.